This entry lists 24 T cell receptor beta chains sequenced from one sample in a study of yellow fever vaccine responses in identical twins. From the RT-PCR reads, TCRdb called clonotypes with MiXCR, one entry per CDR3 protein. Of more than 2,000 distinct CDR3 sequences in the sample, about 90% are singletons; the top ten hold 4% to 5%. Sequenced here: T cells from blood (PBMCs), unsorted or a sorted subset (not recorded which), sampled before or after yellow fever vaccination (not recorded which). The receptors derive from a woman in her late teens or twenties who received the yellow fever vaccine.

The rearrangement links TRBV28 to TRBJ2-3, with 8 bases aligning to TRBD2. CDR1 and CDR2 from the germline V gene are MDHEN and SYDVKM. This CDR3 comprises 15 residues. With 6 bases clipped from V and 2 bases from J, the junction kept 7 bases outside the gene matches. Here the CDR3 DNA reads TGTGCCAGCAGCTCTTCGGGAGGGCACACAGATACGCAGTATTTT. Translated: CASSSSGGHTDTQYF.

This clonotype was seen a single time. The chain uses TRBV6-1 and TRBJ2-5; D unresolved. Germline values: CDR1 MNHNS, CDR2 SASEGT. The V end was cut by 6 bases, the J end by 5 bases, with 16 bases between. The CDR3 is 14 residues long. The CDR3 region is CASRLGSSFETQYF. In DNA form, the CDR3 reads TGTGCCAGCAGGCTCGGCAGTTCCTTTGAGACCCAGTACTTC.

This chain links TRBV12-3 or TRBV12-4 with TRBJ2-1, with D possibly TRBD1 on 5 matching bases. V gave up 4 bases and J gave up 5 bases, with 6 bases separating them. The CDR3 length is 12 residues. The CDR3, as DNA: TGTGCCAGCAGTTCGACAGACAATGAGCAGTTCTTC. It translates to CASSSTDNEQFF.

The rearrangement joins TRBV2 to TRBJ2-7, with D maybe TRBD1 (5 bases). The germline V gene encodes CDR1 SNHLY and CDR2 FYNNEI. Trimming shortened V by 3 bases and J by 3 bases, and 9 bases separated the two germline ends. The CDR3 is 13 residues long. The DNA of the CDR3 is TGTGCCAGCAGTGAGGACAACATCTACGAGCAGTACTTC. Its protein product is CASSEDNIYEQYF. The entire variable domain, with the rest obtained from reference TRBV2 and TRBJ2-7, is as follows: EPEVTQTPSHQVTQMGQEVILRCVPISNHLYFYWYRQILGQKVEFLVSFYNNEISEKSEIFDDQFSVERPDGSNFTLKIRSTKLEDSAMYFCASSEDNIYEQYFGPGTRLTVT.

The V and J genes are TRBV29-1 and TRBJ2-1, with 9 bases matching TRBD1. The trim removed 7 bases at V and 7 bases at J, leaving 14 bases unmatched. In germline, CDR1 is SQVTM, CDR2 ANQGSEA. This CDR3 is built from 15 residues. CDR3 in amino acids: CSAVDLDRGGNEQFF. In DNA, the CDR3 is TGCAGCGCCGTTGACCTGGACAGGGGTGGGAATGAGCAGTTCTTC.

The chain uses TRBV5-6 and TRBJ2-7; 9 bases line up with TRBD2. The germline CDR1 and CDR2 sequences are SGHDT and YYEEEE. The CDR3 sequence is 15 residues long. The trim removed 1 base at V and 5 bases at J, leaving 7 bases unmatched. CDR3 sequence: CASSLSASGNHEQYF. The CDR3 nucleotides are TGTGCCAGCAGCTTGTCGGCTAGCGGGAACCACGAGCAGTACTTC.

The V and J genes are TRBV11-1 and TRBJ2-1, with 10 bases that match TRBD2. The V gene end was trimmed by 0 bases and the J gene end by 7 bases; junction bases not matched to a gene: 0. This CDR3 region has 14 residues. Germline lookup yields CDR1 SGHAT and CDR2 FQDESV (reference sequence). CDR3 DNA: TGTGCCAGCAGCTTAGCAGCGGGAGGGAATGAGCAGTTCTTC. Translation: CASSLAAGGNEQFF.

The J gene is TRBJ2-7, the V gene TRBV11-2; D not certain. This CDR3 spans 13 amino acids. From germline, CDR1 is SGHAT and CDR2 FQNNGV. V dropped 1 base and J dropped 4 bases, with 8 bases sitting between them. The CDR3 coding sequence is TGTGCCAGCAGCTTAGGCGGAGTATACGAGCAGTACTTC. Translating gives CASSLGGVYEQYF.

This chain links TRBV11-2 with TRBJ2-3, with TRBD2 matching 11 bases. The J segment lost 1 base and the V segment lost 0 bases, leaving 3 bases of the junction unmatched. Germline loops: CDR1 SGHAT, CDR2 FQNNGV. This CDR3 spans 17 amino acids. CDR3 residues: CASSLELAGVGTDTQYF. The DNA for the CDR3 is TGTGCCAGCAGCTTAGAACTAGCGGGAGTCGGCACAGATACGCAGTATTTT.

The chain recombines TRBV11-1 with TRBJ2-3; 11 bases align to TRBD2. Germline values: CDR1 SGHAT, CDR2 FQDESV (reference sequence). Losses at the gene ends were 3 bases for V and 1 base for J; bases not matched to a gene: 3. This CDR3 is built from 16 residues. CDR3 in amino acids: CASSFLTSGGTDTQYF. CDR3 DNA: TGTGCCAGCAGCTTCCTGACTAGCGGGGGCACAGATACGCAGTATTTT.

The genes are TRBV20-1 and TRBJ2-1; D not resolved. CDR3 size: 15 residues. Germline V CDR1 and CDR2: DFQATT, SNEGSKA (reference sequence). V lost 3 bases and J lost 7, with 19 bases in between. This CDR3 is CSASMGSVVVNEQFF. The CDR3 nucleotides read TGCAGTGCTAGTATGGGGTCGGTGGTGGTAAATGAGCAGTTCTTC.

V gene TRBV12-3 or TRBV12-4 combines with J gene TRBJ2-3; 9 nucleotides line up with TRBD1. The CDR3 contains 14 residues. V gave up 4 bases and J gave up 6 bases; unmatched junction bases: 5. The CDR3, as DNA: TGTGCCAGCAGTTCCACAGGGGGCTGGGATACGCAGTATTTT. Residues: CASSSTGGWDTQYF.

The genes are TRBV4-3 and TRBJ2-2, with a weak D call TRBD1 (5 bases). The V gene lost 0 bases and the J gene lost 4 bases, with 9 bases spanning the gap. Germline CDR1 reads LGHNA; CDR2 reads YSLEER. CDR3 length: 15 amino acids. The CDR3 DNA is TGCGCCAGCAGCCAAGATAGACAGATCACCGGGGAGCTGTTTTTT. It translates to CASSQDRQITGELFF.

V is TRBV4-1 and J is TRBJ1-5; D gene uncertain. Germline CDR1 is MGHRA and CDR2 is YSYEKL. Deletions cut 0 bases from V and 4 bases from J, with 7 bases between. This CDR3 region has 14 residues. The CDR3 spells CASSQDNVNQPQHF. CDR3 coding DNA: TGCGCCAGCAGCCAAGATAACGTAAATCAGCCCCAGCATTTT.

The rearrangement links TRBV11-3 to TRBJ2-1; a weak D match, TRBD1 (6 bases). The V end lost 1 base, the J end lost 0 bases, and 7 bases lay between the germline ends. This CDR3 has 15 amino acids. In germline, CDR1 is SGHNT, CDR2 YENEEA. CDR3 sequence: CASSLGGGSYNEQFF. The CDR3 coding sequence is TGTGCCAGCAGCTTAGGAGGGGGCTCCTACAATGAGCAGTTCTTC. Combining the CDR3 with reference TRBV11-3 and TRBJ2-1 gives the whole variable domain EAGVVQSPRYKIIEKKQPVAFWCNPISGHNTLYWYLQNLGQGPELLIRYENEEAVDDSQLPKDRFSAERLKGVDSTLKIQPAELGDSAVYLCASSLGGGSYNEQFFGPGTRLTVL.

The V gene is TRBV4-1, the J gene TRBJ2-1; the match to TRBD2 covers 8 bases. J was trimmed by 4 bases and V by 7 bases; bases with no gene match: 6. Germline V gene sequence: CDR1 MGHRA, CDR2 YSYEKL. CDR3 length: 14 amino acids. DNA for the CDR3: TGCGCCAGCAACCGGGGGGGCGGATACAATGAGCAGTTCTTC. Translation gives CASNRGGGYNEQFF.

This chain joins TRBV7-9 and TRBJ2-2, with 9 bases fitting TRBD1. Per the germline V gene, CDR1 is SEHNR and CDR2 is FQNEAQ (reference sequence). V lost 6 bases to trimming and J lost 0 bases; unmatched junction nucleotides: 11. There are 18 residues in the CDR3. The CDR3 protein is CASRTTGGSHTNTGELFF. In nucleotides, the CDR3 is TGTGCCAGCAGAACGACAGGGGGAAGCCACACGAACACCGGGGAGCTGTTTTTT. Full variable domain (missing parts from reference TRBV7-9 and TRBJ2-2): DTGVSQNPRHKITKRGQNVTFRCDPISEHNRLYWYRQTLGQGPEFLTYFQNEAQLEKSRLLSDRFSAERPKGSFSTLEIQRTEQGDSAMYLCASRTTGGSHTNTGELFFGEGSRLTVL.

The V call is TRBV10-3, the J call TRBJ2-5; D call uncertain. Germline V gene sequence: CDR1 ENHRY, CDR2 SYGVKD. This CDR3 is 14 amino acids long. V was clipped by 5 bases and J by 2 bases, with 12 bases between them. CDR3 residues: CAISSQREQETQYF. CDR3 sequence (DNA): TGTGCCATCAGTTCGCAAAGAGAACAAGAGACCCAGTACTTC.

Remarks on this clonotype: At one end, the junction sequence differs from germline, possibly due to a read error. The gene calls are TRBV15 and TRBJ2-1; D call uncertain. CDR3 length equals 17 residues. Germline V gene lookup returns CDR1 LNHNV and CDR2 YYDKDF (reference sequence). CDR3: CATSRDRTSSSHNEQFF. The DNA for the CDR3 is TGTGCCACCAGCAGAGATAGGACGTCGAGCTCCCACAATGAGCAGTTCTTC.

The chain is built from TRBV7-6 and TRBJ2-2; D is undetermined. V was clipped by 4 bases and J by 0 bases, with 15 bases between them. Germline-derived CDR1 and CDR2 are SGHVS and FNYEAQ. This CDR3 region has 17 residues. The CDR3 here is CASSSPREDANTGELFF. Written as DNA, the CDR3 is TGTGCCAGCAGCTCGCCTCGTGAAGATGCGAACACCGGGGAGCTGTTTTTT.

V gene TRBV7-8 combines with J gene TRBJ1-4; TRBD1 is a possible D gene (6 bases). The germline CDR1 and CDR2 sequences are SGHVS and FQNEAQ. The CDR3 is 13 amino acids. Trimming shortened V by 3 bases and J by 8 bases, and 10 bases separated the two germline ends. CDR3 sequence reads: CASSFEGEEKLFF. CDR3 DNA sequence: TGTGCCAGCAGCTTTGAGGGGGAAGAAAAACTGTTTTTT.

This sequence joins TRBV7-9 and TRBJ2-7; D unresolved. The CDR3 spans 13 residues. Germline lookup yields CDR1 SEHNR and CDR2 FQNEAQ (reference sequence). V was clipped by 3 bases and J by 5 bases, with 11 bases between them. The CDR3 DNA sequence: TGTGCCAGCAGCTTGCGGCCAGACGACGAGCAGTACTTC. Translation: CASSLRPDDEQYF.

V usage is TRBV7-6 and J usage is TRBJ2-2, with D possibly being TRBD1 (6 bases). In germline, CDR1 is SGHVS, CDR2 FNYEAQ. V was shortened by 3 bases and J by 1 base, with 9 bases between the two germline ends. CDR3 size: 15 residues. CDR3 bases: TGTGCCAGCAGCTTCCGGGACAAGAACACCGGGGAGCTGTTTTTT. Amino acids: CASSFRDKNTGELFF.

CDR3 sequence reads: CATSTQDGSRAPQHF. The CDR3 DNA is TGTGCCACCAGCACCCAAGACGGGTCGAGGGCACCCCAGCATTTT. The gene calls are TRBV15 and TRBJ1-5, with D hard to call. V was shortened by 4 bases and J by 10 bases, with 20 bases between the two germline ends. The CDR3 totals 15 residues. Germline CDR1 LNHNV, CDR2 YYDKDF (reference sequence).